One sample yielded the 32 T cell receptor beta chains listed below, sequenced in a study of Ad26.COV2.S vaccination and SARS-CoV-2 variants. TCRdb's copy holds only in-frame clones and misses some; the assay was immunoSEQ multiplex PCR. The sample has 320,000 or so clones; about nine tenths are singletons. The treatment is: some 19 received Ad26.COV2.S at low or high dose, single or two shots; about five received placebo; per-sample allocation not given. Specimens were obtained on day 63 following the first vaccine or placebo injection. Here the sequenced sample was peripheral blood, taken in a trial of Ad26.COV2.S vaccine versus placebo. The receptors derive from a person between 18 and 59 years old who received the Ad26.COV2.S COVID-19 vaccine or a placebo.

The rearrangement links TRBV11-2 to TRBJ1-1, with 12 bases aligning to TRBD1. The CDR3 is 15 amino acids. The germline V gene has CDR1 SGHAT and CDR2 FQNNGV. The V and J ends lost 3 bases and 4 bases, in that order; junction bases with no gene match: 3. This chain's CDR3 is CASSFPGQGATEAFF. The CDR3 nucleotides read TGTGCCAGCAGCTTTCCGGGACAGGGGGCCACTGAAGCTTTCTTT.

The gene calls are TRBV7-2 and TRBJ1-3, with 8 bases matching TRBD1. The CDR3 spans 18 residues. Germline CDR1 SGHTA, CDR2 FQGNSA. The V gene end was trimmed by 3 bases and the J gene end by 0 bases; junction bases not matched to a gene: 10. In DNA form, the CDR3 reads TGTGCCAGCAGCTTCTATGACAGGGGCCTTTCCTCTGGAAACACCATATATTTT. Its translation is CASSFYDRGLSSGNTIYF. Full variable domain (remainder filled in from reference TRBV7-2 and TRBJ1-3): GAGVSQSPSNKVTEKGKDVELRCDPISGHTALYWYRQSLGQGLEFLIYFQGNSAPDKSGLPSDRFSAERTGGSVSTLTIQRTQQEDSAVYLCASSFYDRGLSSGNTIYFGEGSWLTVV.

In regard to this clone: Since a much larger clone is just one base distant, this may be a read error. V usage is TRBV7-9 and J usage is TRBJ2-2, with no clear D. The V gene's germline CDR1 is SEHNR and CDR2 FQNEAQ (reference sequence). The germline V and J ends were trimmed by 4 bases and 1 base, with 4 bases remaining between them. The CDR3 has 13 amino acids. For the CDR3, the DNA is TGTGCCAGCAGCTCCGTGAACACCGGGGAGCTGTTTTTT. It specifies CASSSVNTGELFF.

This clone showed up just once. The chain has TRBV12-5 and TRBJ2-1; D is unclear. Germline CDR1 and CDR2: LGHNT and FRNRAP. The germline V and J ends were trimmed by 5 bases and 4 bases, with 24 bases remaining between them. The CDR3 covers 18 residues. The CDR3 DNA follows: TGTGCTAGTGGTCTCAAAATCCTCTTGGCGGAAGGATACAATGAGCAGTTCTTC. Amino acid sequence: CASGLKILLAEGYNEQFF.

The V call is TRBV19, the J call TRBJ1-1; possibly TRBD1 for D (6 bases). Germline V gene sequence: CDR1 LNHDA, CDR2 SQIVND (reference sequence). The CDR3 length is 13 residues. V was pared by 3 bases and J by 3 bases, with 8 bases between. DNA of the CDR3: TGTGCCAGTAGTATGGACAGATACACTGAAGCTTTCTTT. It yields the protein CASSMDRYTEAFF.

The rearrangement links TRBV6-5 to TRBJ1-2, with D possibly TRBD1 on 6 matching bases. The length of the CDR3 is 13 residues. Trimming pared 6 bases from V and 6 bases from J, leaving 14 bases between. Germline CDR1 and CDR2: MNHEY and SVGAGI. The CDR3 reads CASRKTGDDGYTF. The CDR3 DNA reads as TGTGCCAGCAGAAAGACAGGTGACGATGGCTACACCTTC.

The chain links TRBV9 to TRBJ2-7; TRBD1 agrees at 9 bases. The junction had 9 bases not matched to a gene; V was cut back by 4 bases and J by 4 bases. Germline V CDR1 and CDR2: SGDLS, YYNGEE. The CDR3 loop spans 15 amino acids. CDR3 residues: CASSTEGGQGYEQYF. Written as DNA, the CDR3 is TGTGCCAGCAGCACAGAAGGGGGACAGGGATACGAGCAGTACTTC.

J is TRBJ2-3 and V is TRBV3-1 (or the pseudogene TRBV3-2), with unresolved D. V was clipped by 2 bases and J by 0 bases, with 6 bases between them. The CDR3 loop spans 14 amino acids. CDR1 LGHDT and CDR2 YNNKEL come from the germline V gene (reference sequence). The CDR3 DNA reads as TGTGCCAGCAGCCAATTGCGTAGCACAGATACGCAGTATTTT. Amino acid sequence: CASSQLRSTDTQYF.

The chain has TRBV6-4 and TRBJ2-2; D possibly corresponds to TRBD1 (6 bases). V was pared by 2 bases and J by 1 base, with 8 bases between. CDR1 and CDR2 from the germline V gene are MRHNA and SNTAGT. The CDR3 is 15 amino acids. The CDR3, as DNA: TGTGCCAGCAGTGACCCGGGACAGAACACCGGGGAGCTGTTTTTT. Amino acid sequence: CASSDPGQNTGELFF.

This chain joins TRBV4-1 and TRBJ2-1, with 11 nucleotides matching TRBD2. V lost 1 base and J lost 3; bases outside the gene matches: 8. The CDR3 has 18 residues. In germline, CDR1 is MGHRA, CDR2 YSYEKL. CDR3 sequence: CASSQGPVAGGLYNEQFF. CDR3 nucleotide sequence: TGCGCCAGCAGCCAAGGACCAGTAGCGGGGGGGCTCTACAATGAGCAGTTCTTC.

In DNA form, the CDR3 reads TGTGCCAGCAGCTTAGCGCCCCGGACCCCCAATGAGCAGTTCTTC. Its protein is CASSLAPRTPNEQFF. The chain carries TRBV7-2 and TRBJ2-1; D remains ambiguous. V was shortened by 0 bases and J by 6 bases, with 12 bases between the two germline ends. Per germline, CDR1 SGHTA and CDR2 FQGNSA. The length of the CDR3 is 15 residues.

The rearrangement joins TRBV11-2 to TRBJ2-7; TRBD1 or TRBD2 may be the D gene (7 bases each). The CDR3 consists of 15 residues. Germline assignment: CDR1 SGHAT and CDR2 FQNNGV. V was shortened by 0 bases and J by 5 bases, with 14 bases between the two germline ends. CDR3 bases: TGTGCCAGCAGCTTAGAGCACCAGGGGGGGAACGAGCAGTACTTC. Protein: CASSLEHQGGNEQYF.

The chain has TRBV10-3 and TRBJ2-6; D gene uncertain. The V and J ends lost 0 bases and 18 bases respectively, with 15 bases between them. The germline gives CDR1 ENHRY, CDR2 SYGVKD. The CDR3 runs to 13 residues. CDR3 DNA sequence: TGTGCCATCAGTGAGTCTATCTTTCGGGCCCCGACTTTC. It translates to CAISESIFRAPTF.

The chain's CDR3 is CASSLSLRLAGEQYF. The CDR3 DNA sequence: TGTGCCAGCAGTTTATCGCTCCGACTAGCGGGGGAGCAGTACTTC. The V gene is TRBV27, the J gene TRBJ2-7; 11 bases align to TRBD2. Germline lookup yields CDR1 MNHEY and CDR2 SMNVEV (reference sequence). Germline trimming cut 0 bases from V and 7 bases from J; bases unmatched to any gene: 5. The CDR3 loop spans 15 amino acids.

The chain couples TRBV2 to TRBJ2-1; D is unclear. Germline V CDR1 and CDR2: SNHLY, FYNNEI. The CDR3 has 13 amino acids. Trimming stripped 8 bases from V and 0 bases from J, with 8 bases between. This CDR3 reads CASWATSYNEQFF. The CDR3 DNA reads as TGTGCCAGCTGGGCAACCTCCTACAATGAGCAGTTCTTC. Full variable domain (rest looked up from reference TRBV2 and TRBJ2-1): EPEVTQTPSHQVTQMGQEVILRCVPISNHLYFYWYRQILGQKVEFLVSFYNNEISEKSEIFDDQFSVERPDGSNFTLKIRSTKLEDSAMYFCASWATSYNEQFFGPGTRLTVL.

Here the CDR3 DNA reads TGTGCCAGCAGGACTCCTCCCTATGGCTACACCTTC. This codes for CASRTPPYGYTF. The genes are TRBV6-5 and TRBJ1-2; D not certain. Germline V lookup: CDR1 MNHEY, CDR2 SVGAGI. This CDR3 has 12 residues. Trimming took 6 bases from V and 4 from J, leaving 9 bases between them.

This chain connects TRBV27 to TRBJ1-2, with 7 bases lining up with TRBD1. This CDR3 spans 14 amino acids. Trimming removed 5 bases from V and 1 base from J; junction bases left unmatched: 4. Germline-derived CDR1 and CDR2 are MNHEY and SMNVEV (reference sequence). Here the CDR3 reads CASSPGQFNYGYTF. CDR3 sequence (DNA): TGTGCCAGCAGTCCGGGACAGTTTAACTATGGCTACACCTTC.

The chain is built from TRBV7-8 and TRBJ2-4; the match to TRBD1 covers 7 bases. The CDR3 has 18 amino acids. The germline V gene encodes CDR1 SGHVS and CDR2 FQNEAQ. Losses at the gene ends were 5 bases for V and 4 bases for J; bases not matched to a gene: 17. For the CDR3, the DNA is TGTGCCAGCAGCCCCCCAGGGGGAGCAGGGGAGAAGAAAAACATTCAGTACTTC. This gives the protein CASSPPGGAGEKKNIQYF. The complete variable domain, with remaining parts taken from reference TRBV7-8 and TRBJ2-4, reads GAGVSQSPRYKVAKRGQDVALRCDPISGHVSLFWYQQALGQGPEFLTYFQNEAQLDKSGLPSDRFFAERPEGSVSTLKIQRTQQEDSAVYLCASSPPGGAGEKKNIQYFGAGTRLSVL.

The chain recombines TRBV4-3 with TRBJ1-3; D is uncertain. The CDR3 consists of 16 residues. V was pared by 4 bases and J by 3 bases, with 16 bases between. Germline CDR1 LGHNA, CDR2 YSLEER. The CDR3 region is CASSLGLMVSGNTIYF. As DNA, the CDR3 is TGCGCCAGCAGCCTTGGGTTGATGGTTAGTGGAAACACCATATATTTT.

This sequence joins TRBV7-9 and TRBJ2-5; 12 positions match TRBD1. The J segment lost 4 bases and the V segment lost 4 bases, leaving 4 bases of the junction unmatched. Germline loops: CDR1 SEHNR, CDR2 FQNEAQ (reference sequence). The CDR3 consists of 15 residues. The CDR3 region is CASSSSGQGAETQYF. The CDR3 nucleotides read TGTGCCAGCAGCTCGTCGGGACAGGGGGCAGAGACCCAGTACTTC.

This clone was observed a handful of times. The chain joins TRBV6-5 to TRBJ1-2; 9 bases map to TRBD1. The CDR3 is 14 residues long. J was trimmed by 5 bases and V by 6 bases; bases with no gene match: 7. Germline V lookup: CDR1 MNHEY, CDR2 SVGAGI. CDR3 sequence: CASSRDRATYGYTF. CDR3 coding DNA: TGTGCCAGCAGCCGGGACAGGGCCACGTATGGCTACACCTTC.

The chain joins TRBV18 to TRBJ2-7; TRBD1 might be the D (5 bases). The CDR3 consists of 14 residues. The germline CDR1 and CDR2 sequences are KGHSH and LQKENI. V lost 4 bases and J lost 7, with 17 bases in between. The CDR3 coding sequence is TGTGCCAGCTCACAGGGGCCAGCCGTCGGGGAGCAGTACGTC. Translation: CASSQGPAVGEQYV.

CDR3 nucleotides: TGTGCCAGCAGTTTCCCAGTTACTGGAAACACCATATATTTT. The encoded protein is CASSFPVTGNTIYF. The rearrangement uses TRBV28 and TRBJ1-3; D call uncertain. In germline, CDR1 is MDHEN, CDR2 SYDVKM. Trimming stripped 3 bases from V and 2 bases from J, with 8 bases between. CDR3 length: 14 residues.

The chain joins TRBV13 to TRBJ1-1, with 8 nucleotides matching TRBD1. CDR1 PRHDT and CDR2 FYEKMQ come from the germline V gene (reference sequence). Trimming removed 0 bases from V and 1 base from J; junction bases left unmatched: 1. The CDR3 totals 15 residues. CDR3 bases: TGTGCCAGCAGCTTAGGAGGGACAGGGAACACTGAAGCTTTCTTT. This encodes CASSLGGTGNTEAFF.

The V gene is TRBV3-1 (or the pseudogene TRBV3-2), the J gene TRBJ2-6; D gene unclear. CDR1 and CDR2 (germline): LGHDT, YNNKEL (reference sequence). V was pared by 2 bases and J by 0 bases, with 8 bases between. CDR3 size: 16 residues. The CDR3 reads CASSQFWDSGANVLTF. Written as DNA, the CDR3 is TGTGCCAGCAGCCAATTCTGGGACTCTGGGGCCAACGTCCTGACTTTC.

This clone was seen a few times. V gene TRBV18 combines with J gene TRBJ2-7, with D perhaps TRBD2 (5 bases). This CDR3 comprises 15 residues. CDR1 KGHSH and CDR2 LQKENI come from the germline V gene. Trimming pared 3 bases from V and 7 bases from J, leaving 19 bases between. The CDR3 region is CASSPLGPASGEQYV. In nucleotides, the CDR3 is TGTGCCAGCTCACCTCTCGGACCGGCCTCGGGGGAGCAGTACGTC.

The chain is built from TRBV27 and TRBJ2-2; TRBD1 matches at 11 bases. Germline values: CDR1 MNHEY, CDR2 SMNVEV (reference sequence). Losses at the gene ends were 5 bases for V and 6 bases for J; bases not matched to a gene: 5. CDR3 length: 15 amino acids. The CDR3 bases are TGTGCCAGCAGTCTCGGGACAGGGGGTGCCGGGGAGCTGTTTTTT. As protein: CASSLGTGGAGELFF.

The sample holds one count of this clone. The CDR3: CASRLPGYEQYF. For the CDR3, the DNA is TGTGCCAGCAGGCTACCGGGTTACGAGCAGTACTTC. The rearrangement uses TRBV21-1 and TRBJ2-7; the D call in the table, TRBD2, was not verified against the DNA. TRBV21-1 is a pseudogene. This CDR3 spans 12 amino acids.

The V call is TRBV7-2, the J call TRBJ2-3; TRBD1 aligns across 8 bases. The CDR3 loop spans 15 amino acids. V was pared by 5 bases and J by 1 base, with 5 bases of the junction left unmatched. Germline assignment: CDR1 SGHTA and CDR2 FQGNSA. CDR3: CASSPGTGGTDTQYF. The CDR3 DNA is TGTGCCAGCAGCCCCGGGACAGGAGGCACAGATACGCAGTATTTT.

This clone was seen a few times. V gene TRBV9 combines with J gene TRBJ1-1, with D unresolved. CDR1 and CDR2 from the germline V gene are SGDLS and YYNGEE. This CDR3 is 17 amino acids long. V dropped 4 bases and J dropped 1 base, with 20 bases sitting between them. The CDR3 DNA sequence: TGTGCCAGCAGCCGAGACTCCGCGGGAATGGCGAACACTGAAGCTTTCTTT. It translates to CASSRDSAGMANTEAFF.

The chain couples TRBV7-2 to TRBJ2-1; D might be TRBD1 (5 bases). The CDR3 covers 16 residues. V was trimmed by 4 bases and J by 0 bases, leaving 13 bases between them. From germline, CDR1 is SGHTA and CDR2 FQGNSA. CDR3 loop: CASSYAGSSSYNEQFF. In nucleotides, the CDR3 is TGTGCCAGCAGCTACGCAGGGTCGAGCTCCTACAATGAGCAGTTCTTC.

J is TRBJ1-3 and V is TRBV4-3; D not resolved. The V end lost 0 bases, the J end lost 0 bases, and 12 bases lay between the germline ends. Germline-derived CDR1 and CDR2 are LGHNA and YSLEER. This CDR3 spans 17 amino acids. In DNA form, the CDR3 reads TGCGCCAGCAGCCAAGAAAGGACCGCGTTCTCTGGAAACACCATATATTTT. Encoded protein: CASSQERTAFSGNTIYF.